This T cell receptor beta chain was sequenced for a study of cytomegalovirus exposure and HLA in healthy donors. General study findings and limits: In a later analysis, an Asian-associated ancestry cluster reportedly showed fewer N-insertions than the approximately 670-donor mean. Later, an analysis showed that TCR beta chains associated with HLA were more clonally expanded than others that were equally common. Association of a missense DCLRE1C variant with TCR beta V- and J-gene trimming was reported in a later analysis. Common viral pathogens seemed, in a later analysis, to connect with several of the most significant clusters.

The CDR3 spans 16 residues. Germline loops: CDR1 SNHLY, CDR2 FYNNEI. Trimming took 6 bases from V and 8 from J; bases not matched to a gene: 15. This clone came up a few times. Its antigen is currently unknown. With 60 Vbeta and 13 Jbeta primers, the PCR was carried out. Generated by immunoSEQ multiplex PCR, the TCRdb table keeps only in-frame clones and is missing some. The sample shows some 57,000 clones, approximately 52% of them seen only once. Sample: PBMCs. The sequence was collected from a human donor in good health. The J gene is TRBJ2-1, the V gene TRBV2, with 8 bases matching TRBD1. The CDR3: CASSHHRDRGQYEQFF. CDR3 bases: TGTGCCAGCAGCCACCACCGCGACAGGGGACAATATGAGCAGTTCTTC.